The subject of this entry is one T cell receptor beta chain. The antigen is not known. The data stem from a study of vaccination effects on CD4 cells after COVID-19. Study-wide results and limits: Marked clonal contraction was seen in infection- and vaccine-induced clones late after vaccination.

Germline V lookup: CDR1 SGHNT, CDR2 YYREEE (reference sequence). This CDR3 region has 15 residues. V gave up 3 bases and J gave up 5 bases; unmatched junction bases: 6. It was after 10 days of culture that CD4+ T cells were isolated. Some clones are missing from TCRdb's copy, which holds only in-frame ones; the method was immunoSEQ multiplex PCR. The table lists tens of thousands of clones, around 74% of them singletons. This material consisted of CD4+ T cells from PBMCs cultured without peptide, taken before COVID-19 vaccination. The chain has TRBV5-4 and TRBJ2-1; 9 nucleotides match TRBD2. The origin of this receptor is a human donor who had a prior SARS-CoV-2 infection. CDR3 protein: CASSSGLAQHNEQFF. The CDR3 DNA follows: TGTGCCAGCAGCTCCGGACTAGCGCAACACAATGAGCAGTTCTTC.